This TCR beta chain was recorded in a study of CD8+ T cells in alopecia areata. The wider study: The study gave treated patients oral tofacitinib at 5 to 10 mg twice daily.

A word on this clone: Its antigen remains unknown.

CDR1 is SGHTA and CDR2 is FQGTGA in the germline V gene. V lost 5 bases, J lost 4 bases, and 21 bases lay in between. The CDR3 runs to 18 residues. Stated treatment: oral pan-JAK inhibitor, 5-10 mg twice daily. A FACSAria was used to sort CD4+ and CD8+ T cells. These cells came from PBMCs. Whole-study findings and limits: In lesional scalp, particularly from alopecia totalis/universalis, clonality was higher than in normal scalp. Under tofacitinib, numerous expanded lesional clonotypes remained detectable in scalp and blood.

cDNA serving as the sequencing template came from extracted, reverse transcribed RNA. Some clones are missing from TCRdb's copy, which holds only in-frame ones; the method was immunoSEQ multiplex PCR. The sample holds about 94,000 clones, just over 70% seen once. The V gene is TRBV7-3, the J gene TRBJ2-6; D is perhaps TRBD1 or TRBD2 (5 bases each). This TCR was recovered from a human donor with alopecia areata. The sequencing here drew on CD8+ T cells sorted from blood, taken at approximately week 45, from a patient treated with tofacitinib. The CDR3 bases are TGTGCCAGCAGCCTTACCGGGACCCAAGGTTCCGGGGCCAACGTCCTGACTTTC. It specifies CASSLTGTQGSGANVLTF. Based on the CDR3 plus reference TRBV7-3 and TRBJ2-6, the full variable domain is GAGVSQTPSNKVTEKGKYVELRCDPISGHTALYWYRQSLGQGPEFLIYFQGTGAADDSGLPNDRFFAVRPEGSVSTLKIQRTERGDSAVYLCASSLTGTQGSGANVLTFGAGSRLTVL.